This T cell receptor (beta chain) was captured in a study of beta chain features in type 1 diabetes. Expressed TCRB transcripts were sequenced because the entire RNA isolate underwent reverse transcription. Approximately 3.6 million reads, on average, came from each naive, central memory and regulatory T cell sample. The assay was immunoSEQ multiplex PCR, and TCRdb's table has in-frame clones only and misses some. This table has hundreds of thousands of clones, around an eighth appearing once. A few counts support this clone. What it recognizes is unknown. The CDR3 contains 14 residues. Looked up from germline, CDR1 is SGHAT and CDR2 is FQNNGV. V lost 5 bases and J lost 7; bases outside the gene matches: 10. Notes on the study in general: When Type 1 diabetes patients were examined, their TCRB CDR3s proved moderately but significantly shorter in all four CD4+ subsets. Researchers caution that PCR might favor shorter templates, equally among patients and controls. Within the patient group, naive, central memory and Treg TCRB repertoires appeared more similar to each other than within healthy donors.

The clonotype comes from a young woman with type 1 diabetes. J is TRBJ1-2 and V is TRBV11-2; 7 nucleotides match TRBD1. Sequencing was done on a sample of naive CD4+ T cells from blood. The CDR3 region is CASSRGTVRGGYTF. The CDR3 DNA is TGTGCCAGCAGCCGCGGGACAGTCCGGGGTGGCTACACCTTC.